This paragraph reports one T cell receptor (beta chain). This CDR3 region has 14 residues. Germline CDR1 and CDR2: SGHAT and FQNNGV. V lost 0 bases, J lost 7 bases, and 12 bases lay in between. TCRdb's table, derived via immunoSEQ multiplex PCR, lists solely in-frame clones and lacks some. The data show 90,000 to 110,000 clones, about 75% seen once. The sample belongs to a study of blood T cell repertoires in COVID-19. Overall study: From the United States, Italy and Spain came samples of acute and convalescent COVID-19. Nucleic acid was either cDNA or gDNA, and it came from T cells, B-cell-depleted T cells, or PBMCs.

V is TRBV11-2 and J is TRBJ1-2, with a tentative D call TRBD1 (6 bases). The sample consisted of peripheral blood. The sequence came from a woman aged 70-85 years with acute or convalescent COVID-19. The DNA of the CDR3 is TGTGCCAGCAGCTTAGAGAGACAGGTTGTTGGCTACACCTTC. Translating gives CASSLERQVVGYTF.